Listed below are T cell receptor beta chains from one sample, sequenced in a study of glioma-infiltrating T cells. Each CDR3 protein gets one entry after TCRdb re-called the multiplex PCR reads with MiXCR. Of around 20,000 distinct CDR3 sequences in the sample, approximately 23% were seen once. What was sequenced was glioma tissue, nonneoplastic brain tissue, or PBMCs (not recorded which). These receptors were taken from a human donor with low-grade glioma or glioblastoma, undergoing nonglioma brain surgery, or in good health (not recorded which). Each CDR3 is given with its conserved first and last residue. The D gene is left open where the match is weak. Rows may omit the clone size; those that give it use once, few, many or a size class.

TRBV7-8	many	-	TRBJ1-5	TGTGCCAGCAGCTTAGAAGGGTACGGACTCCAGCATTTT	CASSLEGYGLQHF
TRBV12-3/TRBV12-4	-	-	TRBJ1-2	TGTGCCAGCAGTTTGCGGGGGGTGGCTGGCTACACCTTC	CASSLRGVAGYTF
TRBV20-1	many	-	TRBJ1-5	TGCAGTGCTAGAGATCACACGAGCAATCAGCCCCAGCATTTT	CSARDHTSNQPQHF
TRBV20-1	many	TRBD1	TRBJ2-5	TGCAGTGCTCACGGGACAGCGAACCAAGAGACCCAGTACTTC	CSAHGTANQETQYF
TRBV20-1	-	-	TRBJ2-5	TGCAGTGCGCGGGGGCGGGGGAAAGGAGAGACCCAGTACTTC	CSARGRGKGETQYF
TRBV6-2/TRBV6-3	-	TRBD1	TRBJ2-2	TGTGCCAGCAGTCCCATGACCGGGACAGGGGGTCAGACCGGGGAGCTGTTTTTT	CASSPMTGTGGQTGELFF
TRBV20-1	-	-	TRBJ2-1	TGCAGTGCTAGAGACACAGGGTACAATGAGCAGTTCTTC	CSARDTGYNEQFF
TRBV27	-	-	TRBJ1-5	TGTGCTAGCAGTTCATTGGCTCATCGCGGCAATCAGCCCCAGCATTTT	CASSSLAHRGNQPQHF
TRBV18	-	-	TRBJ1-1	TGTGCCAGCTCGCCTTCTCAAGCAGTCCTTGAAGCTTTCTTT	CASSPSQAVLEAFF
TRBV6-2/TRBV6-3	-	-	TRBJ2-3	TGTGCCAGCAGTTATGGGGGGCATACGCAGTATTTT	CASSYGGHTQYF